These T cell receptor beta chains were read from a single sample in a study of CD8 T cells in Susac syndrome. A single record per CDR3 protein comes from TCRdb applying MiXCR to the immunoSEQ multiplex PCR reads. The profile shows roughly 120,000 distinct CDR3 sequences, approximately 95% of them singletons. Sequencing used CD8+ T cells from PBMCs. The receptor source for this set is a human donor with multiple sclerosis. The CDR3 runs from the conserved cysteine through the conserved F or W. Fields, in order: D gene, J gene, V gene, clone size, CDR3 protein, CDR3 DNA. D genes are given only for firm matches. Size is stated for part of the rows, as once, few or many counts, or as a class when the clone is expanded.

.,TRBJ2-1,TRBV3-1,.,CASTMGRGTYNEQFF,TGTGCCAGCACTATGGGTAGAGGGACCTACAATGAGCAGTTCTTC
TRBD2,TRBJ2-7,TRBV29-1,.,CSVTRTSGGYEQYF,TGCAGCGTTACCCGGACTAGCGGGGGCTACGAGCAGTACTTC
.,TRBJ1-2,TRBV4-1,.,CASSPSTLYGYTF,TGCGCCAGCAGCCCATCGACACTCTATGGCTACACCTTC
TRBD2,TRBJ2-7,TRBV27,.,CASSLGTSGGTTPEQYF,TGTGCCAGCAGTTTAGGGACTAGCGGGGGGACAACCCCCGAGCAGTACTTC
.,TRBJ2-6,TRBV13,once,CASSSRSSGANVLTF,TGTGCCAGCAGCTCACGAAGCTCTGGGGCCAACGTCCTGACTTTC
TRBD2,TRBJ2-1,TRBV7-9,.,CASSLPREAGVRQFF,TGTGCCAGCAGCTTACCGCGGGAGGCAGGGGTTAGGCAGTTCTTC
TRBD2,TRBJ2-1,TRBV9,.,CASSVGGGTGNEQFF,TGTGCCAGCAGCGTAGGGGGGGGAACGGGCAATGAGCAGTTCTTC
.,TRBJ1-5,TRBV12-5,.,CASQVDNQPQHF,TGTGCTAGTCAAGTGGACAATCAGCCCCAGCATTTT
TRBD1,TRBJ1-1,TRBV27,.,CATRTGGTEAFF,TGTGCCACCCGGACAGGGGGCACTGAAGCTTTCTTT
.,TRBJ2-3,TRBV20-1,.,CSARQGFRTDTQYF,TGCAGTGCTAGACAGGGGTTTCGCACAGATACGCAGTATTTT
.,TRBJ2-7,TRBV3-1,.,CASSDGRSAYEQYF,TGTGCCAGCAGCGACGGAAGGTCAGCCTACGAGCAGTACTTC
TRBD2,TRBJ2-1,TRBV28,.,CASRHRTSGSNEQFF,TGTGCCAGCAGACATCGGACTAGCGGGAGTAATGAGCAGTTCTTC
TRBD2,TRBJ2-1,TRBV7-7,.,CASSLAEGLAGAGNEQFF,TGTGCTAGCAGCTTAGCGGAGGGACTAGCGGGAGCAGGTAATGAGCAGTTCTTC
.,TRBJ2-5,TRBV20-1,.,CSARGLGGETQYF,TGCAGTGCTAGGGGGCTGGGGGGAGAGACCCAGTACTTC
TRBD2,TRBJ2-2,TRBV9,.,CASSKSGGPSSGELFF,TGTGCCAGCAGCAAAAGCGGGGGCCCGTCATCCGGGGAGCTGTTTTTT
.,TRBJ2-1,TRBV24-1,.,CATSDRIGQFF,TGTGCCACCAGTGATCGCATAGGGCAGTTCTTC
.,TRBJ1-2,TRBV5-1,.,CASSLEFGGLTGGYTF,TGCGCCAGCAGCTTGGAATTCGGAGGGCTTACCGGTGGCTACACCTTC
.,TRBJ2-3,TRBV27,once,CASSLGKGSDTQYF,TGTGCCAGCAGTTTAGGGAAGGGGAGCGATACGCAGTATTTT
.,TRBJ2-7,TRBV19,once,CASRIRDAAHYEQYF,TGTGCCAGTCGAATACGGGACGCCGCGCACTACGAGCAGTACTTC
.,TRBJ1-1,TRBV20-1,once,CSEGDTNTEAFF,TGCAGTGAAGGGGACACGAACACTGAAGCTTTCTTT
.,TRBJ2-3,TRBV5-1,.,CASSPRYTDTQYF,TGCGCCAGCAGTCCTAGATACACAGATACGCAGTATTTT
TRBD1,TRBJ2-7,TRBV7-9,.,CASSHRDRTYEQYF,TGTGCCAGCAGCCACCGGGACAGGACCTACGAGCAGTACTTC
TRBD1,TRBJ1-4,TRBV27,.,CASGYRGGDEKLFF,TGTGCCAGCGGATACAGGGGGGGCGATGAAAAACTGTTTTTT
.,TRBJ2-7,TRBV28,once,CASSFRGVDEQYF,TGTGCCAGCAGCTTCCGCGGGGTGGACGAGCAGTACTTC
.,TRBJ2-2,TRBV7-7,.,CASSLLNTGELFF,TGTGCTAGCAGCTTGTTGAACACCGGGGAGCTGTTTTTT
TRBD1,TRBJ1-1,TRBV4-2,.,CASSQDARTGSRMNTEAFF,TGTGCCAGCAGCCAAGATGCCAGGACAGGGAGCAGGATGAACACTGAAGCTTTCTTT
.,TRBJ2-7,TRBV27,.,CASSLIGRSNYEQYF,TGTGCCAGCAGTTTGATCGGGCGATCAAACTACGAGCAGTACTTC
TRBD2,TRBJ2-1,TRBV2,.,CASKGSGNYEQFF,TGTGCCAGCAAGGGGAGCGGGAACTATGAGCAGTTCTTC
.,TRBJ1-5,TRBV10-2,.,CASSEGFREGQPQHF,TGCGCCAGCAGTGAGGGGTTTAGGGAGGGTCAGCCCCAGCATTTT
.,TRBJ2-2,TRBV19,few,CASSMPGTGELFF,TGTGCCAGTAGTATGCCCGGGACCGGGGAGCTGTTTTTT
TRBD1,TRBJ1-1,TRBV12-3/TRBV12-4,.,CASRDSRQGKSTEAFF,TGTGCCAGCAGAGACAGCCGACAGGGGAAATCCACTGAAGCTTTCTTT
.,TRBJ1-4,TRBV7-9,.,CASSLVRRVATNEKLFF,TGTGCCAGCAGCTTAGTTCGTCGGGTTGCAACTAATGAAAAACTGTTTTTT
TRBD1,TRBJ1-2,TRBV7-9,.,CASRPTGATEGYTF,TGTGCCAGCAGGCCAACAGGGGCGACGGAGGGCTACACCTTC
.,TRBJ2-5,TRBV28,.,CASSLVGLGEKTQYF,TGTGCCAGCAGTTTGGTCGGATTGGGGGAGAAGACCCAGTACTTC
TRBD1,TRBJ2-3,TRBV7-2,.,CASSSGQGPVTDTQYF,TGTGCCAGCAGCTCGGGACAGGGCCCAGTCACAGATACGCAGTATTTT
.,TRBJ2-3,TRBV7-6,.,CASRSSGRTTDTQYF,TGTGCCAGCAGATCAAGCGGTAGGACCACAGATACGCAGTATTTT
.,TRBJ1-1,TRBV3-1,.,CASSQAVGSMNTEAFF,TGTGCCAGCAGCCAAGCAGTAGGCAGCATGAACACTGAAGCTTTCTTT
.,TRBJ2-1,TRBV29-1,.,CSVADSYNEQFF,TGCAGCGTTGCCGACAGTTACAATGAGCAGTTCTTC
.,TRBJ2-1,TRBV20-1,.,CSARDRVLPSYNEQFF,TGCAGTGCTAGAGATCGGGTACTTCCCTCCTACAATGAGCAGTTCTTC
TRBD2,TRBJ2-1,TRBV19,.,CASSKYSGSSYNEQFF,TGTGCCAGTAGTAAATATAGCGGGAGCTCCTACAATGAGCAGTTCTTC
.,TRBJ1-5,TRBV9,.,CASSRERGSGQPQHF,TGTGCCAGCAGCCGCGAAAGGGGTTCTGGTCAGCCCCAGCATTTT
.,TRBJ1-2,TRBV20-1,.,CSARRSGGRYGYTF,TGCAGTGCTAGAAGGAGTGGGGGAAGGTATGGCTACACCTTC
.,TRBJ1-1,TRBV29-1,.,CSVEPRAGAYTEAFF,TGCAGCGTTGAACCACGGGCAGGTGCTTACACTGAAGCTTTCTTT
TRBD1,TRBJ2-5,TRBV11-2,.,CASSLDRGQGPKVTQYF,TGTGCCAGCAGCTTAGATCGCGGACAGGGTCCAAAGGTGACCCAGTACTTC
.,TRBJ1-4,TRBV10-3,.,CAISEPPAEKLFF,TGTGCCATCAGTGAGCCTCCGGCGGAAAAACTGTTTTTT
TRBD2,TRBJ2-1,TRBV20-1,.,CSADPTSGTYNEQFF,TGCAGTGCTGACCCGACTAGCGGAACCTACAATGAGCAGTTCTTC
.,TRBJ1-4,TRBV6-1,.,CASSEDFATNEKLFF,TGTGCCAGCAGTGAAGATTTTGCAACTAATGAAAAACTGTTTTTT